The 23 T cell receptor beta chains listed next were all sequenced from one sample in a study of blood T cell repertoires in COVID-19. Measured with immunoSEQ multiplex PCR; TCRdb has only the in-frame clones, and not every one. The table records tens of thousands of clones, roughly 86% of them present only once. The sample was peripheral blood. These receptors all stem from a woman aged 60-75 years with acute or convalescent COVID-19.

The rearrangement joins TRBV5-4 to TRBJ1-2, with 7 bases fitting TRBD1. J lost 5 bases, V lost 7 bases, and 14 bases had no gene match. The CDR3 is 15 residues long. Germline CDR1 is SGHNT and CDR2 is YYREEE (reference sequence). CDR3 in amino acids: CASFDFTTGEYGYTF. CDR3 DNA: TGTGCCAGCTTTGACTTTACCACAGGGGAATATGGCTACACCTTC.

The chain combines TRBV18 with TRBJ2-7; D possibly corresponds to TRBD2 (5 bases). Germline V gives CDR1 KGHSH, CDR2 LQKENI. This CDR3 region has 15 residues. V shed 1 base and J shed 0 bases, with 10 bases lying between them. This chain's CDR3 is CASSPRDYLSYEQYF. CDR3 sequence (DNA): TGTGCCAGCTCACCACGTGACTACCTCTCCTACGAGCAGTACTTC.

The chain links TRBV27 to TRBJ2-7; 7 nucleotides align to TRBD1. CDR3 length: 14 residues. V dropped 2 bases and J dropped 3; count of bases not matched to a gene: 4. The germline CDR1 and CDR2 sequences are MNHEY and SMNVEV (reference sequence). The CDR3 nucleotides read TGTGCCAGCAGTTTAGGGACAGCCTACTACGAGCAGTACTTC. As protein: CASSLGTAYYEQYF.

This clone has just a few counts. The rearrangement joins TRBV4-2 to TRBJ1-4; TRBD1 matches at 9 bases. Germline-derived CDR1 and CDR2 are LGHNA and YNFKEQ. CDR3 length: 16 residues. V was clipped by 0 bases and J by 7 bases; unmatched bases: 6. In DNA, the CDR3 is TGTGCCAGCAGCCAAGAGGACAGGGGATGGGGTGAAAAACTGTTTTTT. Translating it yields CASSQEDRGWGEKLFF.

This clone appeared once. This chain uses TRBV7-6 with TRBJ2-7, with 11 bases that match TRBD2. Looked up from germline, CDR1 is SGHVS and CDR2 is FNYEAQ. Trimming took 1 base from V and 7 from J; bases not matched to a gene: 12. The CDR3 is 17 residues long. The CDR3 nucleotides are TGTGCCAGCAGCTTAGAGGGCTTAGCGGGAGGGCCGGGAGAGCAGTACTTC. This encodes CASSLEGLAGGPGEQYF.

The V gene is TRBV19, the J gene TRBJ2-1, with a weak D call TRBD1 (6 bases). The CDR3 runs 15 residues. Trimming removed 4 bases at V and 7 bases at J, with 17 bases between. Germline lookup yields CDR1 LNHDA and CDR2 SQIVND (reference sequence). CDR3 coding DNA: TGTGCCAGTAGTACCGGGACACTAGTATTGAATGAGCAGTTCTTC. Protein product: CASSTGTLVLNEQFF.

CDR3 loop: CASSLDGTLGTEAFF. In nucleotides, the CDR3 is TGTGCCAGCAGCTTAGACGGGACTCTCGGGACTGAAGCTTTCTTT. The chain employs TRBV7-9 and TRBJ1-1; possibly TRBD1 for D (5 bases). This CDR3 spans 15 amino acids. With 1 base removed from V and 5 bases from J, the gap between germline ends came to 14 bases. Germline V gives CDR1 SEHNR, CDR2 FQNEAQ (reference sequence).

CDR3 DNA: TGCGCCAGCAGCTCCAGGGTGACAGGGGATGAAAAACTGTTTTTT. It codes for CASSSRVTGDEKLFF. The chain uses TRBV4-1 and TRBJ1-4; 8 bases match TRBD1. This CDR3 spans 15 amino acids. Unmatched junction bases numbered 8, after V lost 5 bases and J lost 6 bases. Germline loops: CDR1 MGHRA, CDR2 YSYEKL.

The chain joins TRBV6-5 to TRBJ2-5; TRBD2 matches 7 bases. The germline V gene has CDR1 MNHEY and CDR2 SVGAGI. Trimming cost V 1 base and J 9 bases; bases outside gene matches: 14. The CDR3 consists of 16 residues. This CDR3 reads CASSYLGDYPYGAQYF. The DNA for the CDR3 is TGTGCCAGCAGTTACTTAGGGGACTACCCCTACGGGGCCCAGTACTTC.

This clone was seen a single time. This chain joins TRBV29-1 and TRBJ2-1; the D gene is possibly TRBD2 (8 bases). The CDR3 has 20 residues. V lost 1 base and J 5 bases, leaving 30 bases between the germline ends. Germline loops: CDR1 SQVTM, CDR2 ANQGSEA. CDR3 nucleotide sequence: TGCAGCGTTGAAGTTTGGGGACAGCTCGTAGCGGGAAAGTACGACAATGAGCAGTTCTTC. Its translation: CSVEVWGQLVAGKYDNEQFF.

Note on this clone: The sample contains more than one DNA sequence encoding this CDR3. The chain combines TRBV7-3 with TRBJ1-6; D might be TRBD1 (5 bases). This CDR3 has 15 residues. Germline CDR1 SGHTA, CDR2 FQGTGA. V was clipped by 3 bases and J by 0 bases, with 6 bases between them. The chain's CDR3 is CASSLGGSYNSPLHF. CDR3 bases: TGTGCCAGCAGCTTGGGGGGCTCCTATAATTCACCCCTCCACTTT.

This sequence joins TRBV2 and TRBJ2-4, with 9 positions matching TRBD1. V shed 5 bases and J 7 bases; nucleotides not matched to a gene: 6. This CDR3 has 14 amino acids. Germline CDR1 reads SNHLY; CDR2 reads FYNNEI. CDR3 region: CASSLDRGGNIQYF. The CDR3 DNA is TGTGCCAGCAGTTTAGACAGGGGGGGGAACATTCAGTACTTC.

The CDR3 spells CASSETSSYTGELFF. CDR3 nucleotide sequence: TGTGCCAGCTCTGAGACTAGCAGCTACACCGGGGAGCTGTTTTTT. This rearrangement joins TRBV4-2 to TRBJ2-2, with 7 bases matching TRBD2. V shed 8 bases and J 3 bases; nucleotides not matched to a gene: 9. From germline, CDR1 is LGHNA and CDR2 YNFKEQ. This CDR3 contains 15 residues.

The chain couples TRBV6-4 to TRBJ1-5, with TRBD1 identical over 8 bases. CDR3 length: 13 amino acids. V lost 10 bases to trimming and J lost 2 bases; unmatched junction nucleotides: 4. The V gene's germline CDR1 is MRHNA and CDR2 SNTAGT. The CDR3 DNA follows: TGTGCCACAACGGGACAGGGCAATCAGCCCCAGCATTTT. Protein: CATTGQGNQPQHF.

DNA for the CDR3: TGTGCCAGCAGTTTGGGGGGGTGGTTCGGCAATCAGCCCCAGCATTTT. Its translation is CASSLGGWFGNQPQHF. V usage is TRBV27 and J usage is TRBJ1-5; TRBD1 might be the D (5 bases). The CDR3 contains 16 residues. The V gene lost 3 bases and the J gene lost 2 bases, with 14 bases spanning the gap. Looked up from germline, CDR1 is MNHEY and CDR2 is SMNVEV (reference sequence).

The gene calls are TRBV12-3 or TRBV12-4 and TRBJ1-1; tentatively, D is TRBD1 (5 bases). Deletions cut 7 bases from V and 4 bases from J, with 13 bases between. The CDR3 has 13 residues. CDR3 DNA sequence: TGTGCCAGCACCATTCGGGGGTTCACTGAAGCTTTCTTT. It specifies CASTIRGFTEAFF.

The chain is built from TRBV28 and TRBJ1-2; D is undetermined. Germline CDR1 and CDR2: MDHEN and SYDVKM. Trimming took off 6 bases at V and 3 bases at J, with 5 bases between the two ends. The CDR3 has 11 residues. The CDR3: CASRLDYGYTF. CDR3 sequence (DNA): TGTGCCAGCAGACTAGACTATGGCTACACCTTC.

This rearrangement joins TRBV18 to TRBJ2-2, with a weak D call TRBD1 (5 bases). The germline V gene encodes CDR1 KGHSH and CDR2 LQKENI. The CDR3 runs 15 residues. The V and J ends lost 0 bases and 6 bases respectively, with 11 bases between them. CDR3: CASSPPRTSSGELFF. CDR3 coding DNA: TGTGCCAGCTCACCACCCCGGACAAGCTCCGGGGAGCTGTTTTTT.

This chain joins TRBV2 and TRBJ2-7; a possible D gene is TRBD2 (5 bases). V gave up 7 bases and J gave up 2 bases, with 9 bases separating them. The CDR3 totals 12 residues. The germline CDR1 and CDR2 sequences are SNHLY and FYNNEI. The CDR3: CASTGLTYEQYF. The CDR3 DNA follows: TGTGCCAGCACCGGACTTACCTACGAGCAGTACTTC.

The chain recombines TRBV6-5 with TRBJ2-2; D is perhaps TRBD2 (6 bases). With 6 bases removed from V and 4 bases from J, the gap between germline ends came to 12 bases. The CDR3 is 14 residues long. Germline CDR1 and CDR2: MNHEY and SVGAGI. In DNA form, the CDR3 reads TGTGCCAGCAGCCCACGGGGGATCACCGGGGAGCTGTTTTTT. Translated, it gives CASSPRGITGELFF.

CDR3 in amino acids: CASSPRLAGGQNEQFF. For the CDR3, the DNA is TGTGCCAGCAGCCCCCGACTAGCGGGGGGGCAGAATGAGCAGTTCTTC. This chain links TRBV9 with TRBJ2-1; 14 bases align to TRBD2. CDR1 and CDR2 from the germline V gene are SGDLS and YYNGEE. CDR3 length equals 16 residues. J was trimmed by 7 bases and V by 4 bases; bases with no gene match: 7.

The chain uses TRBV19 and TRBJ2-3, with 10 bases matching TRBD2. There are 15 residues in the CDR3. The ends lost 4 bases at V and 0 bases at J; junction bases unmatched: 1. Germline V gene sequence: CDR1 LNHDA, CDR2 SQIVND (reference sequence). The CDR3 loop is CASSNSGRSTDTQYF. CDR3 nucleotide sequence: TGTGCCAGTAGTAATAGCGGGAGGAGCACAGATACGCAGTATTTT.

The chain links TRBV20-1 to TRBJ2-3; D remains ambiguous. This CDR3 has 11 residues. The germline V gene has CDR1 DFQATT and CDR2 SNEGSKA (reference sequence). With 4 bases removed from V and 3 bases from J, the gap between germline ends came to 5 bases. CDR3 loop: CSAIQTDTQYF. CDR3 in DNA: TGCAGTGCTATTCAGACAGATACGCAGTATTTT.